A selection of T cell receptor beta chains follows, all from one sample in a study of CXCR3-negative and CXCR3-positive naive CD8 T cells. Each CDR3 protein gets one entry in TCRdb, which reprocessed the 5' RACE reads and gives no DNA. This sample contains under 60,000 distinct CDR3 sequences. Sequenced sample: naive CXCR3+ CD8+ T cells from blood. The source of these receptors is a human donor in good health. Some clones in this sample may be carry-over from other donors' samples. Both conserved end residues are part of each CDR3.

CSVEGERGYEQYF	TRBV29-1	TRBJ2-7
CASSLIADSGELFF	TRBV11-3	TRBJ2-2
CASSLPTARAAGELFF	TRBV7-9	TRBJ2-2
CASSLHNSNQPQHF	TRBV27	TRBJ1-5
CASSYRRMEYEQYF	TRBV28	TRBJ2-7
CASERAFSYEQYF	TRBV6-2/TRBV6-3	TRBJ2-7
CASSQMGQENTGELFF	TRBV7-3	TRBJ2-2
CASSPGPDTQYF	TRBV5-4	TRBJ2-3
CATTGSWPNSYEQYF	TRBV28	TRBJ2-7
CASSLDRAGDGYTF	TRBV27	TRBJ1-2
CASSLTATNEKLFF	TRBV12-3/TRBV12-4	TRBJ1-4
CASSGKAGDYEQYF	TRBV11-2	TRBJ2-7
CSVVPGSGNTIYF	TRBV29-1	TRBJ1-3
CASSYGLSTDTQYF	TRBV7-2	TRBJ2-3
CASTPLNTGELFF	TRBV28	TRBJ2-2
CASRMGLAEQETQYF	TRBV7-9	TRBJ2-5
CASSLVSLYNEQFF	TRBV7-9	TRBJ2-1
CASSGLAGIQETQYF	TRBV7-2	TRBJ2-5
CASSSGPLNTGELFF	TRBV7-7	TRBJ2-2
CSVRSPDGYEQYF	TRBV29-1	TRBJ2-7
CSVADTGGRDYGYTF	TRBV29-1	TRBJ1-2
CASSLAIGQETQYF	TRBV7-9	TRBJ2-5
CSGLEQGATGELFF	TRBV29-1	TRBJ2-2
CASSVLAGTRETQYF	TRBV7-9	TRBJ2-5
CSVEDGGLFHF	TRBV29-1	TRBJ1-6
CATSVGSGSASTGELFF	TRBV6-5	TRBJ2-2
CASSLQVNSPLHF	TRBV13	TRBJ1-6
CASSPGGDSEQYF	TRBV7-2	TRBJ2-7
CASSVASGSPYEQYF	TRBV9	TRBJ2-7
CASSYGTGAYNEQFF	TRBV6-5	TRBJ2-1
CASSTGGSYNEQFF	TRBV6-5	TRBJ2-1
CASSPLTSNTEAFF	TRBV7-6	TRBJ1-1
CASSLDNSGGPYNEQFF	TRBV5-1	TRBJ2-1
CASSFGGLQPQHF	TRBV11-2	TRBJ1-5
CATKMKSGNSNQPQHF	TRBV6-2/TRBV6-3	TRBJ1-5
CASSPIIETIKETQYF	TRBV27	TRBJ2-5
CAISEAGGETQYF	TRBV10-3	TRBJ2-5
CASSYSTWTASSYEQYF	TRBV6-5	TRBJ2-7
CASSSVMLDEQYF	TRBV28	TRBJ2-7
CSARGRGPYEQYF	TRBV20-1	TRBJ2-7
CSVTAPLTVTYMGDEQYF	TRBV29-1	TRBJ2-7
CASSDSYNEQFF	TRBV12-3/TRBV12-4	TRBJ2-1
CASSPGAGGFAGYTF	TRBV7-2	TRBJ1-2
CASSYTGTGGSGHYGYTF	TRBV7-2	TRBJ1-2
CASSLAGDYEQYF	TRBV7-9	TRBJ2-7
CASSFLAENTEVFF	TRBV7-2	TRBJ1-1
CASSQTGTGGYEQYF	TRBV7-6	TRBJ2-7
CASSQGTGYEQYF	TRBV14	TRBJ2-7
CASGSLGPNTEAFF	TRBV12-5	TRBJ1-1
CASVDLNTEAFF	TRBV27	TRBJ1-1
CSARDGEGPVPYEQYF	TRBV20-1	TRBJ2-7
CASPNGGLLSYEQYF	TRBV21-1	TRBJ2-7
CASHAGAKNIQYF	TRBV7-9	TRBJ2-4
CASSLDATAEQYF	TRBV5-1	TRBJ2-7
CASSFPGQGELNYGYTF	TRBV7-2	TRBJ1-2
CASSSRDSPAEQYF	TRBV11-3	TRBJ2-7
CASSQDTGGLHGYTF	TRBV14	TRBJ1-2
CASSPREGSRAEAFF	TRBV12-3/TRBV12-4	TRBJ1-1
CASSFGTGNQPQHF	TRBV5-6	TRBJ1-5
CASIIDSSYNSPLHF	TRBV2	TRBJ1-6